This TCR beta chain comes out of a study of blood T cell repertoires in COVID-19. This CDR3 has 13 amino acids. Germline V gene lookup returns CDR1 SGHTA and CDR2 FQGNSA. V lost 2 bases and J 5 bases, leaving 6 bases between the germline ends. Clones were read by immunoSEQ multiplex PCR, and TCRdb kept only the in-frame ones, dropping some. Of 110,000 to 150,000 clones in the sample, about nine tenths were seen once. The rearrangement uses TRBV7-2 and TRBJ1-4; D remains unclear. The sequenced sample was PBMCs or T cells enriched from blood (not recorded which). The receptor's source is a man aged 50 to 60 who had recovered from COVID-19. The CDR3 loop is CASSLNFNEKLFF. The CDR3 DNA sequence: TGTGCCAGCAGCTTAAACTTCAATGAAAAACTGTTTTTT.